The sequence of this TCR beta chain was determined in a study of cytomegalovirus exposure and HLA in healthy donors. To note about this clone: Its cognate antigen is unknown. Other DNA sequences in the same sample also yield this CDR3.

A multiplex PCR was run with 60 Vbeta primers and 13 Jbeta primers. Assay: immunoSEQ multiplex PCR; the TCRdb copy retains only in-frame clones and omits some. Among over 85,000 clones listed, approximately 86% were seen once. Regarding the study as a whole: Presence/absence analyses assumed roughly uniform sequencing depth across donors. The authors enumerated over 150 TCR beta chains as linked to cytomegalovirus. Sequencing artifact likely explains a cluster of highly shared sequence variants.

The specimen sequenced was PBMCs. This TCR was sampled from a man aged 40-49 years in good health and CMV-seronegative.

The CDR3 sequence is CASRTGTVYGYTF. The CDR3 DNA sequence: TGTGCCAGCAGGACCGGGACAGTCTATGGCTACACCTTC. The chain recombines TRBV28 with TRBJ1-2, with 7 bases aligning to TRBD1. J was trimmed by 4 bases and V by 6 bases; bases with no gene match: 5. CDR1 is MDHEN and CDR2 is SYDVKM in the germline V gene. CDR3 length: 13 amino acids.